The source of this TCR beta chain is a study of cytomegalovirus exposure and HLA in healthy donors. General study points: Many donors shared some public TCRs, even though most TCR sequences were rare.

Sequencing used immunoSEQ multiplex PCR; TCRdb keeps in-frame clones, though not all of them. The sample lists some 84,000 clones, approximately 90% seen once, with approximately 2.2% in the top ten. The V gene lost 10 bases and the J gene lost 0 bases, with 12 bases spanning the gap. This CDR3 has 14 residues. CDR1 and CDR2 (germline): LNHDA, SQIVND (reference sequence). Comments on this clone: The antigen remains unidentified.

The receptor was derived from a man aged 25 to 40 in good health and CMV-seronegative. The chain carries TRBV19 and TRBJ1-4; D ambiguous. The sequenced sample was PBMCs. The CDR3 nucleotides are TGTGCCACCCGCCAGACTGCAACTAATGAAAAACTGTTTTTT. Encoded protein: CATRQTATNEKLFF.